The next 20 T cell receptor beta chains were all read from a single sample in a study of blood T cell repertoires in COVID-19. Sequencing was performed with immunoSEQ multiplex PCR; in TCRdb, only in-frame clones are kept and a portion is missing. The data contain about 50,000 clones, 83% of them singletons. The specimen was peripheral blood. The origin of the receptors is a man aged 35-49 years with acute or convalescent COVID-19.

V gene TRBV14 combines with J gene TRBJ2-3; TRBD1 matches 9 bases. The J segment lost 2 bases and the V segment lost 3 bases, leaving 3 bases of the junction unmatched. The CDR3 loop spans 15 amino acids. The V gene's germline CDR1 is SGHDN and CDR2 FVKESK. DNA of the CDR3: TGTGCCAGCAGCCAGTGGACAGGGGTCACAGATACGCAGTATTTT. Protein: CASSQWTGVTDTQYF.

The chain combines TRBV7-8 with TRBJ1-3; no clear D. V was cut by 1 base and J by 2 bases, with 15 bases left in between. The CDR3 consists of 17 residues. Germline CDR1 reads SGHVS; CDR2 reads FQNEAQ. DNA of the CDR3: TGTGCCAGCAGCTTAGTTTCGGCAGCGGGCACTGGAAACACCATATATTTT. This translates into CASSLVSAAGTGNTIYF.

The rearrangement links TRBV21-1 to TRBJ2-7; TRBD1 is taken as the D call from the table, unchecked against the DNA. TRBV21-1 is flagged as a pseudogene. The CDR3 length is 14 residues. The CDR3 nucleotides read TGTGCCAGGCCGGGGGACAGGGAAAACTACGAGCAGTACTTC. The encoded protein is CARPGDRENYEQYF.

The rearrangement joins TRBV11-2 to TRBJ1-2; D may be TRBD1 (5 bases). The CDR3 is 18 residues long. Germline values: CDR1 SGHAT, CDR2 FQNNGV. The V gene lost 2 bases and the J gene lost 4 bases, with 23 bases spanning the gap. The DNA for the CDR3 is TGTGCCAGCAGCTTATTTAGCGGATCGGGGCGCGACGGCTATGGCTACACCTTC. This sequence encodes CASSLFSGSGRDGYGYTF. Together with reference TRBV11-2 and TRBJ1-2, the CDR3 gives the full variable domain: EAGVAQSPRYKIIEKRQSVAFWCNPISGHATLYWYQQILGQGPKLLIQFQNNGVVDDSQLPKDRFSAERLKGVDSTLKIQPAKLEDSAVYLCASSLFSGSGRDGYGYTFGSGTRLTVV.

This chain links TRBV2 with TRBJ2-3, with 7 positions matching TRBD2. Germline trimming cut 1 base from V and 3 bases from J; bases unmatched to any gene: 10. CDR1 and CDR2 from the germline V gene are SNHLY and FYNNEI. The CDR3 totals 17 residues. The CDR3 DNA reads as TGTGCCAGCAGTGAAGACGGATGGCGGGAGCTAACAGATACGCAGTATTTT. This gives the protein CASSEDGWRELTDTQYF.

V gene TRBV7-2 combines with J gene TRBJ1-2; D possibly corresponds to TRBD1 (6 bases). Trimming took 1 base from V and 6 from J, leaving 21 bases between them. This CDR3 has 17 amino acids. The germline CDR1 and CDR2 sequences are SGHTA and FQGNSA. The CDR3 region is CASSLDTVAGTIDGYTF. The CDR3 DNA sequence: TGTGCCAGCAGCTTAGATACGGTGGCAGGGACAATAGATGGCTACACCTTC.

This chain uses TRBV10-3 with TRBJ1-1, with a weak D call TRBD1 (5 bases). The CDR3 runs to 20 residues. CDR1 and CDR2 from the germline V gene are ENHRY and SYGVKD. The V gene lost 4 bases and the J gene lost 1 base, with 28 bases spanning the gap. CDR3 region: CAISAQGDSLALRGNTEAFF. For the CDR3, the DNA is TGTGCCATCAGTGCCCAAGGGGACTCCCTCGCTCTTCGCGGGAACACTGAAGCTTTCTTT.

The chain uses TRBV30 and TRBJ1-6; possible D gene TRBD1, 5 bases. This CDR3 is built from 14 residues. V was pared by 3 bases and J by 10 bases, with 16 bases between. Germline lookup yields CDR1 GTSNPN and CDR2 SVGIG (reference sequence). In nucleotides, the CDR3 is TGTGCCTGGAGCCGGGACTTTGCCGGCTCACCCCTCCACTTT. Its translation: CAWSRDFAGSPLHF.

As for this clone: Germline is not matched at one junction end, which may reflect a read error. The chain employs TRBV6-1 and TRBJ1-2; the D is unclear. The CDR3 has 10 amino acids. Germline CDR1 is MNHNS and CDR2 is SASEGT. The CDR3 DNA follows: TGTGCCAGCAGTGAAGAAAGAGTCGTCTTC. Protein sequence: CASSEERVVF.

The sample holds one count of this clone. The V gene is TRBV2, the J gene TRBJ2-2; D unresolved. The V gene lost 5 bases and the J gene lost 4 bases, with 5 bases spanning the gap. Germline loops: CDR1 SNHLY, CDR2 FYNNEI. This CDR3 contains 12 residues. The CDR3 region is CASSLFTGELFF. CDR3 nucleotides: TGTGCCAGCAGTCTTTTCACCGGGGAGCTGTTTTTT.

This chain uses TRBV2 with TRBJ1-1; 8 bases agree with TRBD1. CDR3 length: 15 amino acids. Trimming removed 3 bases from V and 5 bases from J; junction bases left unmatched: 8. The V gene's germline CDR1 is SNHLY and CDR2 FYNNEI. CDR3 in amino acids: CASSEQGARGTEAFF. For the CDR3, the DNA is TGTGCCAGCAGTGAGCAGGGGGCTCGGGGGACTGAAGCTTTCTTT.

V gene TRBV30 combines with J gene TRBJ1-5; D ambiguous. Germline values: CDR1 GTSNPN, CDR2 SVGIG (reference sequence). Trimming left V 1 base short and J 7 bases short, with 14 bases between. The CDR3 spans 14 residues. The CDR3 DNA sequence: TGTGCCTGGAGTGCAGAATTAGCGGGGCAGCCCCAGCATTTT. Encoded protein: CAWSAELAGQPQHF.

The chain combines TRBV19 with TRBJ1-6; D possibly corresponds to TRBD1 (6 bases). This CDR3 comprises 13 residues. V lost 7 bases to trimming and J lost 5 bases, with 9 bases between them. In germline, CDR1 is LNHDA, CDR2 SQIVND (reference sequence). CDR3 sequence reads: CASTRDNNSPLHF. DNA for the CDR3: TGTGCCAGTACCAGGGACAATAATTCACCCCTCCACTTT.

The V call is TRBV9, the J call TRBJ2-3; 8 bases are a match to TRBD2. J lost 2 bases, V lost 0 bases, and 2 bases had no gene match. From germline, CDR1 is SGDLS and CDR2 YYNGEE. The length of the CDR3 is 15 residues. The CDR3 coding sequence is TGTGCCAGCAGCGTAGGCGGGGGGTTCACAGATACGCAGTATTTT. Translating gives CASSVGGGFTDTQYF.

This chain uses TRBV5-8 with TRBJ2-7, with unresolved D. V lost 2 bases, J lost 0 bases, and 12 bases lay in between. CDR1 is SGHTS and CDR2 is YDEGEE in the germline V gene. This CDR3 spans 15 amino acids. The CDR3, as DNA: TGTGCCAGCAGCTTCTCATCGAGGTTCTCCTACGAGCAGTACGTC. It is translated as CASSFSSRFSYEQYV.

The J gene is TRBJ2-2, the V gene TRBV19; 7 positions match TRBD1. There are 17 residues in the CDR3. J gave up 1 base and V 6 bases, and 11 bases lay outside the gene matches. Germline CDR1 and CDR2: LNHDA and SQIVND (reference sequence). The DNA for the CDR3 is TGTGCCAGTAGGAAAATTAACAGGGGACAGAACACCGGGGAGCTGTTTTTT. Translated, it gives CASRKINRGQNTGELFF.

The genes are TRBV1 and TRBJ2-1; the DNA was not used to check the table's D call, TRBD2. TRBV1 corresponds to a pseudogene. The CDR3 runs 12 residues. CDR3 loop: CTTSGTHNEQFF. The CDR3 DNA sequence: TGCACCACCTCCGGGACTCACAATGAGCAGTTCTTC.

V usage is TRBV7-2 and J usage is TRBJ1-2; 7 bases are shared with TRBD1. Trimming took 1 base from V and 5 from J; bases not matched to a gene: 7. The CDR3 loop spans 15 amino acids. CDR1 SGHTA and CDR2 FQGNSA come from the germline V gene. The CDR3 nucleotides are TGTGCCAGCAGCTTAGAAACGACAGGGTTATATGGCTACACCTTC. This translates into CASSLETTGLYGYTF. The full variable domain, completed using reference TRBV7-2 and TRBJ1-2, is GAGVSQSPSNKVTEKGKDVELRCDPISGHTALYWYRQSLGQGLEFLIYFQGNSAPDKSGLPSDRFSAERTGGSVSTLTIQRTQQEDSAVYLCASSLETTGLYGYTFGSGTRLTVV.

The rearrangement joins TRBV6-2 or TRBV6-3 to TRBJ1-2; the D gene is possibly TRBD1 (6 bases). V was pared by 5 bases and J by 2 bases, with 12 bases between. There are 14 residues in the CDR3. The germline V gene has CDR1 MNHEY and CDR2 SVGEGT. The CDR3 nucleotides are TGTGCCAGCAGTCCGACTCAGGGGAACTATGGCTACACCTTC. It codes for CASSPTQGNYGYTF.

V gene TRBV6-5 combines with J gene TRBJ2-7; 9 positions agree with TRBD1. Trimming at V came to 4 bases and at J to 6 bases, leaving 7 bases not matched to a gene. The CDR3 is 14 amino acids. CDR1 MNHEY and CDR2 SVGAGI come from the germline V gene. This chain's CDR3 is CASSSTGGSSEQYV. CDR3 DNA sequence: TGTGCCAGCAGTTCGACAGGGGGATCGAGCGAGCAGTACGTC.